The rows below give T cell receptor beta chains drawn from one sample of a study of blood T cell repertoires in COVID-19. Generated by immunoSEQ multiplex PCR, the TCRdb table keeps only in-frame clones and is missing some. The table has about 64,000 clones, approximately 88% seen once. Input material: peripheral blood. The receptors derive from a woman in her sixties or seventies with COVID-19, enrolled during active disease. CDR3s include the opening cysteine and the closing phenylalanine or tryptophan. The D gene is left open where the match is weak. Size tells how often a clone was seen (once, few, many) or the class of an expanded clone, and some rows leave it out.

TRBJ2-7,NA,NA,TRBV7-8,14,CASSSGLAAYEQYF,TGTGCCAGCAGCAGTGGACTGGCAGCCTACGAGCAGTACTTC
TRBJ1-4,few,TRBD1,TRBV28,15,CASSQTGATNEKLFF,TGTGCCAGCAGCCAGACAGGGGCGACTAATGAAAAACTGTTTTTT
TRBJ1-1,few,NA,TRBV12-3/TRBV12-4,13,CASNTQGNTEAFF,TGTGCCAGCAACACACAGGGGAACACTGAAGCTTTCTTT
TRBJ2-2,few,NA,TRBV15,14,CATSRDHSTGELFF,TGTGCCACCAGCAGAGATCATAGCACCGGGGAGCTGTTTTTT
TRBJ1-5,NA,NA,TRBV24-1,14,CATSDSTGFSPQHF,TGTGCCACCAGTGATTCGACAGGATTTTCGCCCCAGCATTTT
TRBJ2-7,NA,NA,TRBV6-2/TRBV6-3,13,CASSTQGPYEQYF,TGTGCCAGCAGTACCCAGGGTCCCTACGAGCAGTACTTC
TRBJ2-7,NA,TRBD2,TRBV11-2,14,CASSFNSGKYEQYF,TGTGCCAGCAGCTTTAATAGCGGGAAGTACGAGCAGTACTTC
TRBJ1-3,few,NA,TRBV6-2/TRBV6-3,14,CASSDPGPGNTIYF,TGTGCCAGCAGTGATCCAGGGCCGGGAAACACCATATATTTT
TRBJ1-1,NA,TRBD1,TRBV29-1,15,CSVGIPGQMNTEAFF,TGCAGCGTTGGGATTCCGGGACAGATGAACACTGAAGCTTTCTTT
TRBJ2-3,NA,NA,TRBV28,12,CASCRDTDTQYF,TGTGCCAGTTGTCGAGACACAGATACGCAGTATTTT
TRBJ1-2,NA,NA,TRBV4-2,13,CASSQEGGAGYTF,TGTGCCAGCAGCCAAGAGGGAGGAGCTGGCTACACCTTC
TRBJ1-5,NA,TRBD1,TRBV19,15,CASSKGQYSNQPQHF,TGTGCCAGTAGTAAGGGACAGTATAGCAATCAGCCCCAGCATTTT
TRBJ2-1,NA,TRBD2,TRBV4-3,18,CASSQGITSGREDKEQFF,TGCGCCAGCAGCCAAGGAATCACTAGCGGGAGGGAGGATAAAGAGCAGTTCTTC
TRBJ2-5,NA,NA,TRBV5-4,16,CASSSAVFAGPETQYF,TGTGCCAGCAGCTCGGCCGTTTTCGCGGGGCCAGAGACCCAGTACTTC
TRBJ2-4,NA,NA,TRBV19,14,CASSSGNSLNIQYF,TGTGCCAGTAGTAGCGGAAATAGCTTAAACATTCAGTACTTC
TRBJ2-7,NA,TRBD2,TRBV5-4,16,CASSLGTSGRRREQYF,TGTGCCAGCAGCTTGGGAACTAGCGGGAGACGGAGGGAGCAGTACTTC
TRBJ1-4,NA,NA,TRBV6-4,16,CASSGSERRINEKLFF,TGTGCCAGCAGTGGGTCGGAGAGACGAATTAATGAAAAACTGTTTTTT
TRBJ2-3,NA,NA,TRBV7-9,13,CASSPTVTDTQYF,TGTGCCAGCAGTCCGACAGTCACAGATACGCAGTATTTT